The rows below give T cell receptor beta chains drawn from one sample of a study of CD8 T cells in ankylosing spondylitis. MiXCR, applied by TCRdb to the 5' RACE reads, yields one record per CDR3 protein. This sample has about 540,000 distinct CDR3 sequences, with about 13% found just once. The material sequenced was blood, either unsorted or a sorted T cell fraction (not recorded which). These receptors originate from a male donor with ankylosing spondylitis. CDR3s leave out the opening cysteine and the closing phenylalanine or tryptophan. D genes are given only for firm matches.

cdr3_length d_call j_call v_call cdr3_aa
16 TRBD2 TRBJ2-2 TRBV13 ASSPPQLAGGETGELF
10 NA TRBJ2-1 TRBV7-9 ASSVGVREQF
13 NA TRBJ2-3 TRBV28 ASSSRVRAEDTQY
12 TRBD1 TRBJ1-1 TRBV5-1 ASSLTGGGSEAF
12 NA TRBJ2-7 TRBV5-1 ASTETGASYEQY
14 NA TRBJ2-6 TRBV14 ASSQADVVGANVLT
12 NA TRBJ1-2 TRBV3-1 ASSQNPEGSGYT
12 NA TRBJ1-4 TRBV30 AWSVPSGNEKLF
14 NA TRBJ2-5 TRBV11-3 ASSPMYGQPQETQY
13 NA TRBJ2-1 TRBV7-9 ASGPPSLGYNEQF
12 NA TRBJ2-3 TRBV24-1 ATSDSGSTDTQY
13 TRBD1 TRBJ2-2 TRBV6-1 ASEATGDATGELF
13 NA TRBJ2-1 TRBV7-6 ASSLGLNRHNEQF
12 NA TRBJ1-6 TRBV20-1 SARNPGVYSPLH
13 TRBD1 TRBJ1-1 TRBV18 ASSRDSPESSEAF
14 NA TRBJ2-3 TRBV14 ASSPRLVLSTDTQY
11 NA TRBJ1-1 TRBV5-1 ASRYDENTEAF
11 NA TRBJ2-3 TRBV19 ASSLPRADTQY
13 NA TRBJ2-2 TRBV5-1 ASSLDRHDTGELF